This T cell receptor (beta chain) is drawn from a study of blood T cell repertoires in COVID-19. About the study: In each case, the material was cDNA or gDNA derived from T cells, B-cell-depleted T cells, or PBMCs.

In the source study's methods: Amplification with reference gene primers provided the estimates of nucleated cell counts. TCRdb's copy holds only in-frame clones and misses some; the assay was immunoSEQ multiplex PCR. V, J and clone size are taken as reported in that table, and D and trimming were inferred from the DNA itself. The sample shows approximately 250,000 clones, 70% to 90% of them seen only once. Germline-derived CDR1 and CDR2 are SQVTM and ANQGSEA. V lost 2 bases and J lost 5; bases outside the gene matches: 4. CDR3 size: 14 residues. The chain combines TRBV29-1 with TRBJ1-1; 11 nucleotides agree with TRBD1. Sequences were obtained from PBMCs or T cells enriched from blood (not recorded which). The TCR comes from a woman between 25 and 40 years old with acute COVID-19. The CDR3, as DNA: TGCAGCGTTGAAAGGGACAGGGGGTTAACTGAAGCTTTCTTT. This encodes CSVERDRGLTEAFF.